This entry concerns a single T cell receptor beta chain. This clone has just one count. Which antigen it targets is not known. No quality values exist for individual bases; no much larger clone is one base distant. Each donor gave one peripheral blood draw, about 110 mL on average, collected into heparinised tubes. Naive, central memory, regulatory and stem cell-like memory CD4+ T cells were sorted on a BD FACSAria II using a panel including CD45RO, CCR7, CD25, CD127, CD95 and CD27. A purity above 98% was achieved for all sorted populations. PBMCs were isolated immediately by Lymphoprep density gradient centrifugation and stained directly without culture. So that batch effects would be minimized, each experiment stained and sorted samples in pairs, pairing one healthy donor with one patient. The record originates from a study of beta chain features in type 1 diabetes (dated by TCRdb to 2017 to 2018). As for the study more broadly: Mean age, gender distribution, total cell number and subset yield were not different between patients and healthy donors. Regulatory and stem cell-like memory subsets were isolated from only 8 patients and about eight healthy donors, whereas naive and central memory subsets came from all 28 donors. In the study, TCRB repertoires of sorted circulating CD4+ T cell subsets from recently diagnosed type 1 diabetes patients were compared with those of matched healthy donors. A total of roughly 99 million sorted cells were examined across all samples, and the number of cells per subset was strongly correlated with RNA yield.

Results the study describes overall, beyond this receptor: The naive, central memory and regulatory TCRB repertoires appeared to resemble one another more closely among patients than among healthy donors. Shorter templates might have been favored by PCR, but patient and control samples were amplified and corrected together, so both groups would have been affected equally by any skew. Patients with type 1 diabetes made fewer insertions and deleted more nucleotides at VDJ recombination sites, implying thymic rearrangement abnormalities. Because cDNA rather than genomic DNA was sequenced, highly expressing activated cells could have been over-represented, although no difference in activation and CD3 levels was found between groups. Type 1 diabetes patients showed a moderate but significant shortening of TCRB CDR3 length in all four CD4+ subsets. Because small numbers of individuals were included in the HLA sub-analyses, any influence of HLA type on TCRB rearrangement was left unresolved.

V is reduced by 2 bases and J by 6 bases, leaving a spacing of 16 bases between them. The CDR3 has 15 amino acids, counting the end cysteine and phenylalanine. The retained sequence is limited to the CDR3, 45 bases, with the frame set at the first base. CDR1 and CDR2, looked up from the germline V gene (reference sequence), are MNHNY and SVGAGI. The entire amount of isolated RNA was reverse transcribed using the High Capacity cDNA Reverse Transcription Kit, so the sequenced TCRB transcripts were expressed ones. Naive, central memory and regulatory T cell samples underwent deep immunoSEQ sequencing, averaging around 4 million total reads per sample. After sorted cells were lysed in RLT buffer, RNA was extracted with DNase-treated RNeasy Micro or Mini kits, with the choice depending on cell number. To prevent cross-contamination, each cell subset was processed individually, whereas patient and healthy donor samples were processed jointly. Using the immunoSEQ multiplex PCR, TCRB sequences were amplified from cDNA into 87-bp fragments spanning the CDR3 region. Sequencing of the amplicons was performed on the Illumina HiSeq platform. The authors processed their data as follows. PCR bias was computationally corrected using synthetic template baselines, reads within Hamming distance 2 were collapsed, and singletons that could not be merged were discarded. By aligning reads against IMGT, V, D and J genes, CDR3 length, and insertions or deletions at six rearrangement sites were assigned. Within each subset, clonotype counts were normalized to the number of sorted cells before true diversity and Gini coefficients were calculated with the tcR R package. Repertoire sharing was quantified using the overlap coefficient calculated on TCRB nucleotide sequences. Out-of-frame TCRB sequences from naive cells were analyzed to stand in for the pre-selection repertoire. TCRdb retrieved this table from immuneACCESS and kept in-frame rearrangements only. Not all clones are present; in checked studies, unresolved V genes account for under half, and no reason is known for the remainder. That table furnishes V, J and clone size, whereas the DNA furnished D and trimming. The sample contains about 900,000 clones, 15% to 20% of them found a single time. 0.02% to 0.025% of the sample rests with the top ten.

Input material: naive CD4+ T cells from blood. This specimen's cell subset or site label, interpreted: true naive CD4+ T cells. Here the chain combines TRBV6-6 and TRBJ1-2; a weak D assignment points to TRBD1 (5 bases agree). The sequence derives from a woman under 30 in good health. The CDR3 protein: CASSYPSTRGDGYTF. DNA sequence: TGTGCCAGCAGTTACCCCAGCACACGGGGGGATGGCTACACCTTC.